The 29 T cell receptor beta chains reported below all come from one sample, sequenced in a study of T cells in Graves' hyperthyroidism and ophthalmopathy (dated by TCRdb to the late 2010s). Library preparation employed multiplex PCR. Instrument used: Illumina HiSeq 2000. TCR beta CDR3 regions were amplified from RNA transcripts. For the first round of RT-PCR on the TCR CDR3, the HTBI primer set was used together with the Qiagen OneStep RT-PCR kit. TCRdb itself trimmed the public reads at Q25 with fastp, ran MiXCR and retained productive beta chains. CDR3 protein duplicates are merged, each entry listing the most common genes and DNA. The sample data list about 250,000 distinct CDR3 sequences, and about 20% of these were observed just once. Under 65% of the sample is taken by the ten largest. Sequenced material: blood. Source of these receptors: a young man with Graves' ophthalmopathy.

The chain uses TRBV6-1 and TRBJ1-2; TRBD1 matches 9 bases. The CDR3 totals 14 residues. From germline, CDR1 is MNHNS and CDR2 SASEGT. The V and J ends lost 5 bases and 7 bases, in that order; junction bases with no gene match: 8. The CDR3 coding sequence is TGTGCCAGCAGTCGTGACAGGGGGGTTTCTGGCTACACCTTC. This encodes CASSRDRGVSGYTF.

This chain connects TRBV7-9 to TRBJ2-1, with 8 positions matching TRBD2. This CDR3 is built from 16 residues. V gave up 5 bases and J gave up 11 bases; unmatched junction bases: 17. Germline assignment: CDR1 SEHNR and CDR2 FQNEAQ (reference sequence). This CDR3 reads CASSHTSGPQGMKQFF. CDR3 nucleotides: TGTGCCAGCAGCCATACTAGCGGACCCCAAGGAATGAAGCAGTTCTTC.

This clonotype has a count of ten or more. This chain connects TRBV2 to TRBJ2-3, with TRBD2 as a possible D gene (6 bases). The CDR3 totals 16 residues. The V gene lost 0 bases and the J gene lost 1 base, with 11 bases spanning the gap. The V gene's germline CDR1 is SNHLY and CDR2 FYNNEI. The CDR3 region is CASSEAPGRGTDTQYF. CDR3 bases: TGTGCCAGCAGTGAAGCGCCCGGGAGAGGCACAGATACGCAGTATTTT.

This clonotype was seen only a few times. The chain has TRBV6-1 and TRBJ2-7; TRBD2 is a possible D gene (5 bases). V was shortened by 5 bases and J by 0 bases, with 11 bases between the two germline ends. The CDR3 is 14 amino acids. Germline CDR1 MNHNS, CDR2 SASEGT. CDR3 loop: CASSSGLISYEQYF. CDR3 DNA: TGTGCCAGCAGTTCGGGGTTGATCTCCTACGAGCAGTACTTC.

This clonotype occurred a few times. The chain links TRBV7-9 to TRBJ2-2, with 8 bases that match TRBD1. Germline values: CDR1 SEHNR, CDR2 FQNEAQ (reference sequence). With 5 bases clipped from V and 1 base from J, the junction kept 6 bases outside the gene matches. The CDR3 totals 16 residues. For the CDR3, the DNA is TGTGCCAGCAGCCCCCCGGGACAGGAGAACACCGGGGAGCTGTTTTTT. Its translation is CASSPPGQENTGELFF. Drawing the rest from reference TRBV7-9 and TRBJ2-2, the complete variable domain is DTGVSQNPRHKITKRGQNVTFRCDPISEHNRLYWYRQTLGQGPEFLTYFQNEAQLEKSRLLSDRFSAERPKGSFSTLEIQRTEQGDSAMYLCASSPPGQENTGELFFGEGSRLTVL.

This clonotype was detected ten times or more. The chain has TRBV11-2 and TRBJ2-1, with D possibly being TRBD2 (5 bases). This CDR3 comprises 14 residues. V lost 5 bases and J 5 bases, leaving 13 bases between the germline ends. Germline CDR1 is SGHAT and CDR2 is FQNNGV. CDR3 bases: TGTGCCAGCAGCCCGCAGAGGGCCGACAATGAGCAGTTCTTC. It codes for CASSPQRADNEQFF.

This clonotype occurred many times. The chain couples TRBV5-1 to TRBJ2-7, with 7 positions matching TRBD1. This CDR3 region has 13 residues. CDR1 SGHRS and CDR2 YFSETQ come from the germline V gene. The trim removed 4 bases at V and 7 bases at J, leaving 8 bases unmatched. The CDR3 DNA is TGCGCCAGCAGCCGACAGGGATCGGGGGAGCAGTACTTC. Residues: CASSRQGSGEQYF.

This clonotype was seen a handful of times. The rearrangement uses TRBV27 and TRBJ2-3; 14 nucleotides match TRBD2. Germline V gene data show CDR1 as MNHEY and CDR2 as SMNVEV (reference sequence). The junction had 8 bases not matched to a gene; V was cut back by 8 bases and J by 7 bases. The CDR3 is made up of 15 amino acids. In DNA form, the CDR3 reads TGTGCCAGCGGGACTAGCGGGAGAAGTGGGAATACGCAGTATTTT. This codes for CASGTSGRSGNTQYF.

This clonotype turned up a few times. The gene calls are TRBV27 and TRBJ2-7; 9 positions match TRBD1. The CDR3 consists of 14 residues. Germline V gene sequence: CDR1 MNHEY, CDR2 SMNVEV (reference sequence). The V and J ends lost 10 bases and 7 bases, in that order; junction bases with no gene match: 14. The CDR3 DNA sequence: TGTGCCACCCGATCCGGGACAGGGTTAGGGGAGCAGTACTTC. Amino acids: CATRSGTGLGEQYF.

This clonotype was detected a few times. This chain connects TRBV7-3 to TRBJ2-7; TRBD2 matches at 7 bases. Germline CDR1 is SGHTA and CDR2 is FQGTGA. The V gene end was trimmed by 5 bases and the J gene end by 7 bases; junction bases not matched to a gene: 14. The CDR3 is 15 amino acids. CDR3 sequence reads: CASSPAGRETREQYF. CDR3 coding DNA: TGTGCCAGCAGCCCTGCGGGGCGGGAGACGAGGGAGCAGTACTTC. The variable domain in full, completed from reference TRBV7-3 and TRBJ2-7, reads GAGVSQTPSNKVTEKGKYVELRCDPISGHTALYWYRQSLGQGPEFLIYFQGTGAADDSGLPNDRFFAVRPEGSVSTLKIQRTERGDSAVYLCASSPAGRETREQYFGPGTRLTVT.

V gene TRBV20-1 combines with J gene TRBJ2-4; 7 bases align to TRBD2. J was trimmed by 3 bases and V by 7 bases; bases with no gene match: 6. Germline V CDR1 and CDR2: DFQATT, SNEGSKA (reference sequence). CDR3 length equals 13 residues. CDR3 sequence (DNA): TGCAGTGTTGCAGGGAGGGGCAAAAACATTCAGTACTTC. This translates into CSVAGRGKNIQYF.

In this sample, this clonotype turned up a few times. The V and J genes are TRBV12-3 or TRBV12-4 and TRBJ1-6; D not certain. The CDR3 has 15 amino acids. Trimming took off 4 bases at V and 0 bases at J, with 7 bases between the two ends. The CDR3 nucleotides are TGTGCCAGCAGTTATTTATACTCCTATAATTCACCCCTCCACTTT. Protein: CASSYLYSYNSPLHF.

This rearrangement joins TRBV3-1 to TRBJ1-5; D is perhaps TRBD1 (5 bases). The CDR3 spans 17 residues. The V end lost 1 base, the J end lost 4 bases, and 17 bases lay between the germline ends. Germline CDR1 LGHDT, CDR2 YNNKEL (reference sequence). CDR3 residues: CASSQGARDSGNQPQHF. CDR3 bases: TGTGCCAGCAGCCAAGGAGCACGGGACTCAGGAAATCAGCCCCAGCATTTT.

This clonotype was recorded at least ten times. The CDR3 nucleotides are TGTGCCAGCAGCCGGACTAGCGGGAGGCCCCGGGGCAATGAGCAGTTCTTC. This gives the protein CASSRTSGRPRGNEQFF. The rearrangement links TRBV12-3 or TRBV12-4 to TRBJ2-1; 14 bases map to TRBD2. This CDR3 comprises 17 residues. The V and J ends lost 6 bases and 6 bases, in that order; junction bases with no gene match: 10.

The rearrangement links TRBV27 to TRBJ2-2; D is unclear. In germline, CDR1 is MNHEY, CDR2 SMNVEV (reference sequence). This CDR3 has 12 amino acids. V was clipped by 5 bases and J by 7 bases, with 8 bases between them. In DNA, the CDR3 is TGTGCCAGCAGTAAGCGACTCGGGGAGCTGTTTTTT. Residues: CASSKRLGELFF.

The genes are TRBV7-2 and TRBJ2-7; D not resolved. V was trimmed by 0 bases and J by 5 bases, leaving 5 bases between them. The CDR3 sequence is 12 residues long. CDR1 is SGHTA, CDR2 FQGNSA, per germline. CDR3 residues: CASSLAVDEQYF. In nucleotides, the CDR3 is TGTGCCAGCAGCTTAGCAGTTGACGAGCAGTACTTC.

This clonotype was found a few times. The chain employs TRBV7-2 and TRBJ2-1; D not certain. Germline V gives CDR1 SGHTA, CDR2 FQGNSA. V gave up 4 bases and J gave up 5 bases, with 18 bases separating them. This CDR3 spans 16 amino acids. The CDR3 DNA reads as TGTGCCAGCAGCTGGATCGGGTCTCGGGCCAACAATGAGCAGTTCTTC. Its translation: CASSWIGSRANNEQFF.

The V gene is TRBV12-5, the J gene TRBJ2-7, with TRBD1 identical over 8 bases. The germline V gene has CDR1 LGHNT and CDR2 FRNRAP. The CDR3 is made up of 14 amino acids. V lost 6 bases, J lost 7 bases, and 11 bases stayed unmatched. CDR3 in amino acids: CASGQYGQGREQYF. The DNA for the CDR3 is TGTGCTAGTGGACAATACGGACAGGGTCGGGAGCAGTACTTC.

This clonotype was picked up a small number of times. V usage is TRBV6-1 and J usage is TRBJ2-7; 7 bases are shared with TRBD1. Per germline, CDR1 MNHNS and CDR2 SASEGT. CDR3 length equals 14 residues. With V trimmed by 5 bases and J by 2 bases, 6 bases remained unmatched. CDR3 loop: CASSKRQGPYEQYF. As DNA, the CDR3 is TGTGCCAGCAGTAAGCGACAGGGTCCCTACGAGCAGTACTTC.

This clonotype was detected ten times or more. The chain has TRBV6-1 and TRBJ1-3; the match to TRBD1 covers 9 bases. The CDR3 length is 17 residues. J gave up 4 bases and V 10 bases, and 17 bases lay outside the gene matches. The germline V gene has CDR1 MNHNS and CDR2 SASEGT. The CDR3 region has the DNA TGTGCCACCTCGGTTGCCGGACAGGGGTATAGAGGAAACACCATATATTTT. Residues: CATSVAGQGYRGNTIYF.

This rearrangement joins TRBV5-1 to TRBJ2-3; 7 bases line up with TRBD2. CDR1 is SGHRS, CDR2 YFSETQ, per germline. The CDR3 has 17 amino acids. The J segment lost 4 bases and the V segment lost 4 bases, leaving 15 bases of the junction unmatched. CDR3 sequence (DNA): TGCGCCAGCAGCAGGAGCGGGACCCTAGGCCGTGCAGATACGCAGTATTTT. This encodes CASSRSGTLGRADTQYF.

This clonotype showed up just a few times. This chain joins TRBV12-5 and TRBJ2-2; D unresolved. The germline V gene has CDR1 LGHNT and CDR2 FRNRAP. The CDR3 covers 16 residues. Trimming removed 4 bases from V and 8 bases from J, with 20 bases in between. Written as DNA, the CDR3 is TGTGCTAGTGGTTCCCAGCTGGTCCTCGGCTTGGGGGAGCTGTTTTTT. As protein: CASGSQLVLGLGELFF.

This clonotype has a handful of counts. CDR3 nucleotide sequence: TGTGCCAGCAGTTTAGCGGGGGAGACCTACGAGCAGTACTTC. Its translation: CASSLAGETYEQYF. The V and J genes are TRBV27 and TRBJ2-7; 7 nucleotides match TRBD2. V was clipped by 2 bases and J by 2 bases; unmatched bases: 3. Germline CDR1 is MNHEY and CDR2 is SMNVEV (reference sequence). The CDR3 covers 14 residues.

The chain has TRBV9 and TRBJ2-2, with TRBD2 identical over 7 bases. J gave up 4 bases and V 4 bases, and 16 bases lay outside the gene matches. This CDR3 has 18 amino acids. CDR1 is SGDLS, CDR2 YYNGEE, per germline. The CDR3 DNA reads as TGTGCCAGCAGCCCCCGGGGAGCGGGGCCTCCGGGCACCGGGGAGCTGTTTTTT. It is translated as CASSPRGAGPPGTGELFF.

V gene TRBV10-1 combines with J gene TRBJ2-2; D gene unclear. V was trimmed by 6 bases and J by 4 bases, leaving 12 bases between them. The CDR3 contains 14 residues. Germline CDR1 and CDR2: WNHNN and SYGVQD (reference sequence). The DNA for the CDR3 is TGCGCCAGCAGCCCCACTTCTAGCACCGGGGAGCTGTTTTTT. Protein product: CASSPTSSTGELFF.

This clonotype was picked up many times. The rearrangement uses TRBV5-1 and TRBJ2-1, with D perhaps TRBD2 (6 bases). Trimming removed 0 bases at V and 2 bases at J, with 12 bases between. Looked up from germline, CDR1 is SGHRS and CDR2 is YFSETQ. The CDR3 contains 16 residues. For the CDR3, the DNA is TGCGCCAGCAGCTTGGCCGGGAGTAAAGCCTACAATGAGCAGTTCTTC. This translates into CASSLAGSKAYNEQFF.

This chain uses TRBV10-3 with TRBJ1-2; D is unclear. The CDR3 extends over 11 amino acids. Germline CDR1 and CDR2: ENHRY and SYGVKD. Trimming removed 0 bases from V and 7 bases from J, with 3 bases in between. CDR3 in amino acids: CAISESIGYTF. For the CDR3, the DNA is TGTGCCATCAGTGAGTCGATTGGCTACACCTTC.

There are a few counts of this clonotype. This rearrangement joins TRBV14 to TRBJ2-2; D is unclear. Germline values: CDR1 SGHDN, CDR2 FVKESK. This CDR3 is built from 17 residues. V was shortened by 4 bases and J by 3 bases, with 18 bases between the two germline ends. CDR3 residues: CASSLSLGSLDTGELFF. The CDR3 DNA sequence: TGTGCCAGCAGCCTTTCCCTGGGGTCCCTGGACACCGGGGAGCTGTTTTTT.

The V gene is TRBV3-1, the J gene TRBJ2-1; D uncertain. V lost 5 bases, J lost 6 bases, and 11 bases lay in between. Germline V CDR1 and CDR2: LGHDT, YNNKEL (reference sequence). The CDR3 runs 13 residues. The CDR3 spells CASSGRWVNEQFF. The CDR3 DNA is TGTGCCAGCAGCGGCCGGTGGGTCAATGAGCAGTTCTTC.